Below, 15 T cell receptor beta chains from the same sample are listed, as sequenced in a study of cytomegalovirus exposure and HLA in healthy donors. PCR employed 60 Vbeta and 13 Jbeta primers. The protocol was immunoSEQ multiplex PCR, while the TCRdb copy is restricted to in-frame clones and leaves out a portion. The data show approximately 150,000 clones, 68% seen once. The sample was PBMCs. Receptors were obtained from a man aged 25-40 years in good health and CMV-seropositive.

This clone was seen only once. This chain joins TRBV7-3 and TRBJ2-5, with 8 bases matching TRBD2. V lost 4 bases and J lost 1; bases outside the gene matches: 2. CDR3 size: 14 residues. Germline CDR1 and CDR2: SGHTA and FQGTGA. The DNA for the CDR3 is TGTGCCAGCAGCTCCAGCGGGAGCCAAGAGACCCAGTACTTC. The encoded protein is CASSSSGSQETQYF.

This clone has only one observation. The chain recombines TRBV5-1 with TRBJ1-6, with TRBD1 matching over 8 bases. Trimming at V came to 4 bases and at J to 9 bases, leaving 12 bases not matched to a gene. Germline V gene data show CDR1 as SGHRS and CDR2 as YFSETQ. The CDR3 extends over 16 amino acids. CDR3 region: CASSPEGDRRSSPLHF. CDR3 nucleotides: TGCGCCAGCAGCCCGGAGGGGGACAGGAGAAGTTCACCCCTCCACTTT. Supplemented by reference TRBV5-1 and TRBJ1-6, the full variable domain reads KAGVTQTPRYLIKTRGQQVTLSCSPISGHRSVSWYQQTPGQGLQFLFEYFSETQRNKGNFPGRFSGRQFSNSRSEMNVSTLELGDSALYLCASSPEGDRRSSPLHFGNGTRLTVT.

The rearrangement links TRBV2 to TRBJ1-5; D gene ambiguous. CDR1 and CDR2 (germline): SNHLY, FYNNEI. The V gene lost 6 bases and the J gene lost 6 bases, with 15 bases spanning the gap. The CDR3 consists of 14 residues. The CDR3: CASRRTLWAQPQHF. The CDR3 region has the DNA TGTGCCAGCAGGCGAACACTTTGGGCTCAGCCCCAGCATTTT.

The sample holds a few counts of this clone. The chain carries TRBV7-2 and TRBJ2-3, with TRBD2 as a possible D gene (6 bases). The V and J ends lost 4 bases and 5 bases respectively, with 10 bases between them. The length of the CDR3 is 13 residues. CDR1 is SGHTA and CDR2 is FQGNSA in the germline V gene. The CDR3, as DNA: TGTGCCAGCAGCTCCGGAGCGGGAGATACGCAGTATTTT. Protein product: CASSSGAGDTQYF. The full variable domain, its missing parts supplied by reference TRBV7-2 and TRBJ2-3, is GAGVSQSPSNKVTEKGKDVELRCDPISGHTALYWYRQSLGQGLEFLIYFQGNSAPDKSGLPSDRFSAERTGGSVSTLTIQRTQQEDSAVYLCASSSGAGDTQYFGPGTRLTVL.

The chain employs TRBV5-8 and TRBJ2-5; 8 bases match TRBD1. The CDR3 loop spans 15 amino acids. The germline V gene has CDR1 SGHTS and CDR2 YDEGEE. The V gene end was trimmed by 0 bases and the J gene end by 4 bases; junction bases not matched to a gene: 5. The DNA for the CDR3 is TGTGCCAGCAGCTTGGGACAGGGGTTCCGAGAGACCCAGTACTTC. It yields the protein CASSLGQGFRETQYF.

This clone was counted a few times. The chain employs TRBV7-2 and TRBJ2-5, with D unclear. Germline assignment: CDR1 SGHTA and CDR2 FQGNSA. The CDR3 loop spans 12 amino acids. V was shortened by 4 bases and J by 6 bases, with 9 bases between the two germline ends. The chain's CDR3 is CASSYGLQTQYF. The CDR3 nucleotides read TGTGCCAGCAGCTATGGTCTACAGACCCAGTACTTC.

The chain is built from TRBV7-3 and TRBJ2-1, with 7 bases identical to TRBD2. Germline loops: CDR1 SGHTA, CDR2 FQGTGA. CDR3 length: 16 residues. After removal of 2 bases from V and 0 bases from J, the junction contained 4 bases not matched to a gene. The DNA of the CDR3 is TGTGCCAGCAGCTTATGGGGGGGGAGCTCCTACAATGAGCAGTTCTTC. Its protein is CASSLWGGSSYNEQFF.

The chain combines TRBV28 with TRBJ2-1; 10 positions agree with TRBD2. Germline trimming cut 4 bases from V and 2 bases from J; bases unmatched to any gene: 5. From germline, CDR1 is MDHEN and CDR2 SYDVKM. The CDR3 has 16 amino acids. As DNA, the CDR3 is TGTGCCAGCAGTTCTTCCGGACTAGCGGCCTACAATGAGCAGTTCTTC. Translated: CASSSSGLAAYNEQFF.

The gene calls are TRBV5-1 and TRBJ2-1, with 14 bases matching TRBD2. Germline V gene sequence: CDR1 SGHRS, CDR2 YFSETQ. The CDR3 is made up of 20 amino acids. V was clipped by 3 bases and J by 0 bases; unmatched bases: 11. This chain's CDR3 is CASSYPVGTSGRGSYNEQFF. CDR3 DNA sequence: TGCGCCAGCAGCTACCCGGTGGGGACTAGCGGGAGAGGCTCCTACAATGAGCAGTTCTTC.

The chain uses TRBV28 and TRBJ2-7; 7 nucleotides agree with TRBD1. The CDR3 covers 14 residues. With V trimmed by 6 bases and J by 6 bases, 11 bases remained unmatched. Germline CDR1 is MDHEN and CDR2 is SYDVKM. The chain's CDR3 is CASSKVQGPAEQYF. Written as DNA, the CDR3 is TGTGCCAGCAGCAAAGTACAGGGGCCGGCCGAGCAGTACTTC.

This clone has a handful of counts. This chain connects TRBV7-8 to TRBJ2-2, with D possibly TRBD1 on 6 matching bases. CDR1 and CDR2 from the germline V gene are SGHVS and FQNEAQ. V was shortened by 4 bases and J by 2 bases, with 8 bases between the two germline ends. This CDR3 region has 14 residues. CDR3 bases: TGTGCCAGCAGCTGGACAGTAAACACCGGGGAGCTGTTTTTT. It yields the protein CASSWTVNTGELFF.

This chain connects TRBV5-1 to TRBJ2-5, with unresolved D. Germline V gene data show CDR1 as SGHRS and CDR2 as YFSETQ. This CDR3 has 14 amino acids. Trimming removed 2 bases at V and 2 bases at J, with 10 bases between. The CDR3 reads CASSFDPGQETQYF. Written as DNA, the CDR3 is TGCGCCAGCAGCTTTGACCCAGGACAAGAGACCCAGTACTTC.

The chain links TRBV7-6 to TRBJ2-1; maybe TRBD2 (5 bases). V was cut by 0 bases and J by 4 bases, with 7 bases left in between. Germline lookup yields CDR1 SGHVS and CDR2 FNYEAQ. The length of the CDR3 is 14 residues. CDR3 nucleotide sequence: TGTGCCAGCAGCTTAGCGCCGGGATACAATGAGCAGTTCTTC. It is translated as CASSLAPGYNEQFF.

V is TRBV27 and J is TRBJ1-2; 9 bases match TRBD1. The CDR3 has 14 amino acids. From germline, CDR1 is MNHEY and CDR2 SMNVEV (reference sequence). V lost 3 bases to trimming and J lost 4 bases; unmatched junction nucleotides: 3. In DNA form, the CDR3 reads TGTGCCAGCAGTTTTGGGACAGGGACCTATGGCTACACCTTC. It translates to CASSFGTGTYGYTF.

This chain joins TRBV12-5 and TRBJ2-7, with D perhaps matching TRBD1 (6 bases). The CDR3 sequence is 15 residues long. The V and J ends lost 5 bases and 2 bases respectively, with 16 bases between them. CDR1 and CDR2 (germline): LGHNT, FRNRAP. CDR3 residues: CASGHRDATAYEQYF. The CDR3 bases are TGTGCTAGTGGTCACAGGGACGCGACAGCCTACGAGCAGTACTTC.